One sample yielded the 23 T cell receptor beta chains listed below, sequenced in a study of shared clonotypes between healthy human individuals. Only in-frame clones appear in the TCRdb table, and some are missing; sequencing was by immunoSEQ multiplex PCR. The repertoire holds about 520,000 clones, approximately 80% seen once, with around 11% in the top ten. The sample taken for sequencing was PBMCs. The receptors were sampled from a woman aged 40 to 50 in good health. Some clones in this sample may be carry-over from other donors' samples.

The J gene is TRBJ2-1, the V gene TRBV9; no clear D. CDR1 and CDR2 from the germline V gene are SGDLS and YYNGEE. The V and J ends lost 1 base and 7 bases respectively, with 6 bases between them. The length of the CDR3 is 12 residues. The DNA for the CDR3 is TGTGCCAGCAGCGTACTAGAGAATGAGCAGTTCTTC. Its translation: CASSVLENEQFF.

This chain uses TRBV7-2 with TRBJ2-3; 9 nucleotides match TRBD2. With V trimmed by 5 bases and J by 4 bases, 7 bases remained unmatched. The CDR3 has 15 residues. Germline CDR1 reads SGHTA; CDR2 reads FQGNSA. The CDR3 protein is CASSPIAGAPDTQYF. CDR3 coding DNA: TGTGCCAGCAGCCCAATAGCGGGAGCTCCAGATACGCAGTATTTT. The variable domain in full, completed from reference TRBV7-2 and TRBJ2-3, reads GAGVSQSPSNKVTEKGKDVELRCDPISGHTALYWYRQSLGQGLEFLIYFQGNSAPDKSGLPSDRFSAERTGGSVSTLTIQRTQQEDSAVYLCASSPIAGAPDTQYFGPGTRLTVL.

V is TRBV4-3 and J is TRBJ1-6, with D maybe TRBD1 (5 bases). Germline values: CDR1 LGHNA, CDR2 YSLEER. V was clipped by 4 bases and J by 6 bases, with 10 bases between them. The CDR3 has 14 residues. This CDR3 reads CASSRGLGNSPLHF. The CDR3 nucleotides are TGCGCCAGCAGCCGGGGGTTAGGTAATTCACCCCTCCACTTT.

This rearrangement joins TRBV7-2 to TRBJ2-7, with 8 bases lining up with TRBD2. V lost 3 bases to trimming and J lost 2 bases; unmatched junction nucleotides: 3. The CDR3 spans 14 residues. Germline CDR1 and CDR2: SGHTA and FQGNSA. The CDR3 region is CASSFIAGPYEQYF. The DNA of the CDR3 is TGTGCCAGCAGCTTTATAGCGGGGCCCTACGAGCAGTACTTC.

J is TRBJ1-2 and V is TRBV7-9; 7 nucleotides line up with TRBD1. Looked up from germline, CDR1 is SEHNR and CDR2 is FQNEAQ (reference sequence). V lost 5 bases, J lost 5 bases, and 8 bases stayed unmatched. The CDR3 contains 14 residues. The CDR3 nucleotides are TGTGCCAGCAGCAGAACAGGGGTTAGGTATGGCTACACCTTC. It specifies CASSRTGVRYGYTF.

This sequence joins TRBV29-1 and TRBJ1-2, with D maybe TRBD1 (6 bases). Between the trimmed V and J ends, which lost 7 bases and 4 bases, there was a span of 16 bases. Per the germline V gene, CDR1 is SQVTM and CDR2 is ANQGSEA. The CDR3 covers 13 residues. CDR3 coding DNA: TGCAGCGCCCAGGAAACAGGGCTCTATGGCTACACCTTC. Its protein is CSAQETGLYGYTF.

V gene TRBV7-3 combines with J gene TRBJ1-1, with 7 bases identical to TRBD1. Germline trimming cut 5 bases from V and 10 bases from J; bases unmatched to any gene: 7. CDR1 is SGHTA and CDR2 is FQGTGA in the germline V gene. The CDR3 is made up of 12 amino acids. The CDR3 region has the DNA TGTGCCAGCAGCCCAACGACAGGGAGAGCTTTCTTT. This sequence encodes CASSPTTGRAFF.

The chain has TRBV5-4 and TRBJ2-7; D is unresolved. The CDR3 is 11 amino acids. The germline CDR1 and CDR2 sequences are SGHNT and YYREEE (reference sequence). V lost 4 bases, J lost 6 bases, and 8 bases lay in between. The DNA of the CDR3 is TGTGCCAGCAGCCTCTCCAGCGAGCAGTACTTC. Its translation is CASSLSSEQYF. The complete variable domain, with remaining parts taken from reference TRBV5-4 and TRBJ2-7, reads ETGVTQSPTHLIKTRGQQVTLRCSSQSGHNTVSWYQQALGQGPQFIFQYYREEENGRGNFPPRFSGLQFPNYSSELNVNALELDDSALYLCASSLSSEQYFGPGTRLTVT.

The gene calls are TRBV6-5 and TRBJ2-7; D possibly corresponds to TRBD2 (6 bases). The CDR3 extends over 14 amino acids. The germline gives CDR1 MNHEY, CDR2 SVGAGI. V was trimmed by 7 bases and J by 3 bases, leaving 16 bases between them. The chain's CDR3 is CASNPGLRDYEQYF. In nucleotides, the CDR3 is TGTGCCAGCAACCCGGGACTCAGGGACTACGAGCAGTACTTC.

In regard to this clone: Other DNA sequences in the same sample also yield this CDR3. The chain employs TRBV28 and TRBJ1-1; TRBD1 might be the D (5 bases). The CDR3 is made up of 12 amino acids. Trimming took off 5 bases at V and 5 bases at J, with 9 bases between the two ends. Germline assignment: CDR1 MDHEN and CDR2 SYDVKM. CDR3 sequence: CASSVGGTEAFF. The CDR3 coding sequence is TGTGCCAGCAGTGTCGGGGGGACTGAAGCTTTCTTT.

This clone has a single count. Other nucleotide sequences from this sample produce the same CDR3. The J gene is TRBJ2-6, the V gene TRBV4-1; D may correspond to TRBD1 or TRBD2 (6 bases each). This CDR3 has 17 amino acids. Trimming took 0 bases from V and 1 from J, leaving 10 bases between them. Germline V gives CDR1 MGHRA, CDR2 YSYEKL. The CDR3 sequence is CASSQDGGGSGANVLTF. In nucleotides, the CDR3 is TGCGCCAGCAGCCAAGATGGAGGGGGTTCTGGGGCCAACGTCCTGACTTTC.

The gene calls are TRBV5-4 and TRBJ1-3, with D unresolved. The CDR3 spans 14 residues. Looked up from germline, CDR1 is SGHNT and CDR2 is YYREEE (reference sequence). V lost 5 bases, J lost 3 bases, and 12 bases lay in between. CDR3 protein: CASSKDIIGNTIYF. The CDR3 DNA is TGTGCCAGCAGTAAAGATATTATTGGAAACACCATATATTTT.

The rearrangement links TRBV5-1 to TRBJ1-4; 12 nucleotides align to TRBD1. Trimming took 4 bases from V and 7 from J; bases not matched to a gene: 2. The V gene's germline CDR1 is SGHRS and CDR2 YFSETQ. This CDR3 contains 14 residues. This CDR3 reads CASSGTGGGEKLFF. The CDR3 DNA follows: TGCGCCAGCAGCGGGACAGGGGGCGGTGAAAAACTGTTTTTT.

The DNA for the CDR3 is TGTGCCAGCAGAAGCTACTCCGGATCCCCCGGGCAGTACTTC. Translated, it gives CASRSYSGSPGQYF. The chain has TRBV6-1 and TRBJ2-7; the D is unclear. V was cut by 6 bases and J by 9 bases, with 21 bases left in between. The CDR3 length is 14 residues. Germline V lookup: CDR1 MNHNS, CDR2 SASEGT.

A remark on this clone: Sequence at one end of the junction differs from germline and may be a read error. The chain combines TRBV29-1 with TRBJ2-7, with 7 bases fitting TRBD2. The CDR3 contains 11 residues. Germline CDR1 is SQVTM and CDR2 is ANQGSEA. This chain's CDR3 is CSVETSYERYF. As DNA, the CDR3 is TGCAGCGTCGAGACTAGCTACGAGCGGTACTTC.

This clone was seen a handful of times. This chain uses TRBV18 with TRBJ2-5; TRBD1 is a possible D gene (6 bases). Matching the DNA end better, TRBJ2-7 makes the J call doubtful. Looked up from germline, CDR1 is KGHSH and CDR2 is LQKENI. The CDR3 loop spans 13 amino acids. Written as DNA, the CDR3 is TGTGCCAGCTCAGAGGGGGTCCCCTACGAGCAGTACTTC. Translating it yields CASSEGVPYEQYF.

To note about this clone: Other DNA sequences in this sample translate to the same CDR3. The rearrangement uses TRBV5-1 and TRBJ1-3; 9 bases line up with TRBD1. Trimming took 4 bases from V and 2 from J; bases not matched to a gene: 4. The CDR3 sequence is 15 residues long. In germline, CDR1 is SGHRS, CDR2 YFSETQ. Here the CDR3 DNA reads TGCGCCAGCAGCCAGGGGACAGGGACTGGAAACACCATATATTTT. This encodes CASSQGTGTGNTIYF.

This clone was picked up one time. The chain is built from TRBV2 and TRBJ2-3; TRBD2 matches 9 bases. CDR1 and CDR2 (germline): SNHLY, FYNNEI. There are 15 residues in the CDR3. Unmatched junction bases numbered 10, after V lost 7 bases and J lost 5 bases. CDR3 nucleotides: TGTGCCAGCATTTCAATAGCGGGAGCGGGAGATACGCAGTATTTT. As protein: CASISIAGAGDTQYF.

The chain combines TRBV7-3 with TRBJ2-3, with 7 nucleotides matching TRBD2. The V gene end was trimmed by 4 bases and the J gene end by 2 bases; junction bases not matched to a gene: 3. CDR3 length equals 14 residues. Germline V gives CDR1 SGHTA, CDR2 FQGTGA. CDR3 nucleotide sequence: TGTGCCAGCAGCTCGGGACTAAACACAGATACGCAGTATTTT. Translating it yields CASSSGLNTDTQYF.

This chain uses TRBV7-8 with TRBJ2-7, with 9 bases lining up with TRBD2. Germline V gene data show CDR1 as SGHVS and CDR2 as FQNEAQ. The CDR3 loop spans 16 amino acids. The trim removed 1 base at V and 2 bases at J, leaving 6 bases unmatched. The CDR3, as DNA: TGTGCCAGCAGCTTAGAAGTAGCGGGAGCTGCCTACGAGCAGTACTTC. This codes for CASSLEVAGAAYEQYF.

This clone was counted only a few times. The CDR3 spells CASSVEVRANVLTF. CDR3 bases: TGTGCCAGCAGCGTAGAGGTGCGGGCCAACGTCCTGACTTTC. This chain uses TRBV9 with TRBJ2-6; no definite D call. Trimming took off 0 bases at V and 5 bases at J, with 6 bases between the two ends. The germline V gene has CDR1 SGDLS and CDR2 YYNGEE. This CDR3 is 14 amino acids long.

This clone has just a few counts. This sequence joins TRBV19 and TRBJ2-7; 9 positions agree with TRBD1. Germline lookup yields CDR1 LNHDA and CDR2 SQIVND (reference sequence). The CDR3 runs to 16 residues. V gave up 6 bases and J gave up 0 bases; unmatched junction bases: 9. CDR3 bases: TGTGCCAGTAGATATTCCGGGACAGGGAGCTCCTACGAGCAGTACTTC. It encodes CASRYSGTGSSYEQYF. Using reference TRBV19 and TRBJ2-7 for the parts outside the CDR3, the full variable domain is DGGITQSPKYLFRKEGQNVTLSCEQNLNHDAMYWYRQDPGQGLRLIYYSQIVNDFQKGDIAEGYSVSREKKESFPLTVTSAQKNPTAFYLCASRYSGTGSSYEQYFGPGTRLTVT.

The DNA of the CDR3 is TGTGCCAGCAGCTTAGTCGGCAATGAGCAGTTCTTC. It translates to CASSLVGNEQFF. The chain carries TRBV11-2 and TRBJ2-1; no reliable D call. The CDR3 consists of 12 residues. CDR1 and CDR2 (germline): SGHAT, FQNNGV. Trimming took off 1 base at V and 6 bases at J, with 4 bases between the two ends.